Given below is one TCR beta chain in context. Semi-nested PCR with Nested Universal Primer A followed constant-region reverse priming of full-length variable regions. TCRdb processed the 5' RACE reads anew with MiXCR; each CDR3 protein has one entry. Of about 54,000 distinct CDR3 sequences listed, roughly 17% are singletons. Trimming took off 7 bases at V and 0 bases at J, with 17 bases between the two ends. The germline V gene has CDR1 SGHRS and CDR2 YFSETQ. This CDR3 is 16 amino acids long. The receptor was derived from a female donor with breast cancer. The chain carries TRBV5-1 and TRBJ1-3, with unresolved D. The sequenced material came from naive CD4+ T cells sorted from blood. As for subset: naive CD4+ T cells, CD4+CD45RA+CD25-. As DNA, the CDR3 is TGCGCCAGCTCCCGGAAAGGTAGCACCTCTGGAAACACCATATATTTT. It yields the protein CASSRKGSTSGNTIYF.